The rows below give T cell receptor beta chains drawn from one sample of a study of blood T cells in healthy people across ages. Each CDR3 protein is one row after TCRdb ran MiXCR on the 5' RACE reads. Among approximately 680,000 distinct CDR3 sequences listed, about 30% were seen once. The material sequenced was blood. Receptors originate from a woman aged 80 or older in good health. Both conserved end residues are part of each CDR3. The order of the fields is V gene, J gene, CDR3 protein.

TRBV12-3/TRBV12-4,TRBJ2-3,CASRFGVNEDTQYF
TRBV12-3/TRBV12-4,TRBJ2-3,CASILGAGGADTQYF
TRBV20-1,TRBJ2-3,CSARDLWGGNTDTQYF
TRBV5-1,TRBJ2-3,CASSSPGPRTDTQYF
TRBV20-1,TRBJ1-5,CSARRRNQPQHF
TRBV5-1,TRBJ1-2,CASSLDGGSPDGYTF
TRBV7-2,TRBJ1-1,CASSLGRAEAFF
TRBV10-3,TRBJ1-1,CAISERQGDTEAFF
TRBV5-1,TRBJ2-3,CASSFSGHYTDTQYF
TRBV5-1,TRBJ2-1,CASSPDGSSYNEQFF
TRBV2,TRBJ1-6,CASRVEGYNSPLHF
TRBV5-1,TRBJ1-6,CASSFADSFASPLHF
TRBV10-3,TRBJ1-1,CAISGGAGRVLNTEAFF
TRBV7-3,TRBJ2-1,CASSLHSGRGGGNEQFF
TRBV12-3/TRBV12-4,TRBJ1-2,CASSIRDRRVDGYTF
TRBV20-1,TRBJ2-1,CSAYGQDLHEQFF
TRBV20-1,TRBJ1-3,CSATGMSRSGNTIYF
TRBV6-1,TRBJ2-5,CASSGGLGETQYF
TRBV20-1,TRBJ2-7,CSATKVRASGAYEQYF
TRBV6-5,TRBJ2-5,CASQGTADGKGQYF
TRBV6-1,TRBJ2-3,CASIPDRESTDTQYF
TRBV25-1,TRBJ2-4,CASSEYGGRANIQYF
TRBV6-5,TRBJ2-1,CASTSYRAEQFF
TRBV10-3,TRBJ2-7,CAISGQGAIYEQYF
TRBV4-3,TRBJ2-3,CASSQGTSGGSGTDTQYF
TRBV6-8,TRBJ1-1,CASSARDGSFGTEAFF
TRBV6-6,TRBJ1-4,CASSYSGGGEKLFF
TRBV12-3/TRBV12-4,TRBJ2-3,CASSRDRDPTDTQYF
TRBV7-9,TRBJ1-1,CASSFSGGAYTEAFF
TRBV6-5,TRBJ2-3,CASSYPWEGQATSTDTQYF
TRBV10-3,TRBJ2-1,CAMGGPSYNEQFF
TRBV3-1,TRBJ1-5,CASSQDGFRVQPQHF
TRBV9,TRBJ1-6,CASSVEGREDSPLHF
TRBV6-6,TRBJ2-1,CASRGVPNEQFF
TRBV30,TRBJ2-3,CAWSVPGGTDTQYF
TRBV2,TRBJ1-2,CASIRGGNYGYTF
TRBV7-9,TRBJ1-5,CASSSPNGVEVQHF
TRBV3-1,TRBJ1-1,CASSQAGEAFF
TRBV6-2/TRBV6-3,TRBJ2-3,CASSYSGGTYPTDTQYF
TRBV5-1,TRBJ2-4,CTSSIGQGVGEQYF
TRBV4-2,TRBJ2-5,CASSQDGRWATGIGKQYF
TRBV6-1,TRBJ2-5,CASSRTGRETQYF
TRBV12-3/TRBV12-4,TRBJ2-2,CASSLYLDTGELFF
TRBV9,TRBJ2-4,CASSPSGQLAKNIQYF
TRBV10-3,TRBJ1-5,CAISESGHSNQPQHF
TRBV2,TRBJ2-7,CASSVQGPYEQYF
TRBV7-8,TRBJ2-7,CAGSLRGTASSHEQYF
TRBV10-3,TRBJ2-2,CAISEGTGDTGELFF
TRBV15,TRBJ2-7,CATSRAGAGSYEQYF
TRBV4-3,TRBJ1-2,CASSHGQGLVYGYTF
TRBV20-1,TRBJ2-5,CSASVAGAPETQYF
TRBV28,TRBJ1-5,CASSILQSYQPQHF
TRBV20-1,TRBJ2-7,CSARDRMIQQYF
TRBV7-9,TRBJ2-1,CASSVRTSGTYNEQFF
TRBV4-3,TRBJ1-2,CASSTGQGRDGYTF